These T cell receptor beta chains were read from a single sample in a study of early T cells in non-severe SARS-CoV-2 infection. One entry per CDR3 protein results from TCRdb running MiXCR on the 5' RACE reads. The data show about 32,000 distinct CDR3 sequences, roughly 4.2% seen once. The sample comprised whole blood. Every receptor here comes from an adult who was a healthcare worker with PCR-confirmed SARS-CoV-2 infection or an uninfected control (not recorded which). The CDR3 runs from the conserved cysteine through the conserved F or W. The D gene is left open where the match is weak. Some rows mark clone size as missing; the rest say once, few, many or name a class of expanded clone.

j_call v_call d_call clone_size cdr3_aa cdr3_nt
TRBJ2-7 TRBV6-5 . many CASSYPGQDEQYF TGTGCCAGCAGTTACCCCGGGCAGGACGAGCAGTACTTC
TRBJ2-1 TRBV29-1 TRBD1 many CSGGQGAYNEQFF TGCAGCGGGGGACAGGGGGCCTACAATGAGCAGTTCTTC
TRBJ2-7 TRBV29-1 TRBD2 many CSVLGLAGPYEQYF TGCAGCGTGCTGGGACTAGCGGGACCCTACGAGCAGTACTTC
TRBJ2-1 TRBV27 . many CASSLPYRASSYNEQFF TGTGCCAGCAGCCTACCCTACAGGGCGAGCTCCTACAATGAGCAGTTCTTC
TRBJ2-2 TRBV12-3/TRBV12-4 . few CASSLGTSNTGELFF TGTGCCAGCAGTTTAGGGACATCGAACACCGGGGAGCTGTTTTTT
TRBJ2-1 TRBV18 TRBD2 few CASSPYLTLAGGPNEQFF TGTGCCAGCTCACCGTACCTAACTTTAGCGGGGGGGCCGAATGAGCAGTTCTTC
TRBJ2-5 TRBV7-7 . many CASSLAGTKQETQYF TGTGCTAGCAGCTTAGCCGGGACAAAACAAGAGACCCAGTACTTC
TRBJ1-1 TRBV7-2 . many CASSSDGRLNTEAFF TGTGCCAGCAGCTCAGACGGACGGTTAAACACTGAAGCTTTCTTT
TRBJ2-1 TRBV6-2/TRBV6-3 TRBD2 many CASTTSGSRSEQFF TGTGCCAGCACTACTAGCGGGAGTCGGAGTGAGCAGTTCTTC
TRBJ2-7 TRBV12-3/TRBV12-4 TRBD2 . CASSLRTSGDEQYF TGTGCCAGCAGTTTGAGGACTAGCGGGGACGAGCAGTACTTC
TRBJ1-1 TRBV7-9 . many CASSAAVEAFF TGTGCCAGCAGCGCAGCAGTGGAAGCTTTCTTT
TRBJ2-1 TRBV19 . many CASSRDEQFF TGTGCCAGTAGTCGCGATGAGCAGTTCTTC
TRBJ2-7 TRBV11-3 . many CASSRLVSYEQYF TGTGCCAGCAGTAGACTAGTGTCCTACGAGCAGTACTTC
TRBJ1-2 TRBV12-3/TRBV12-4 . many CASSFQNYGYTF TGTGCCAGCAGTTTCCAAAACTATGGCTACACCTTC
TRBJ2-2 TRBV6-5 . . CASSYSTVGLSGELFF TGTGCCAGCAGTTACTCAACTGTAGGACTCTCCGGGGAGCTGTTTTTT
TRBJ2-1 TRBV6-5 TRBD2 many CASRRSGSSYNEQFF TGTGCCAGCAGAAGAAGCGGGAGTTCCTACAATGAGCAGTTCTTC
TRBJ2-3 TRBV20-1 TRBD2 many CSAEDVAGVEDTQYF TGCAGTGCCGAGGACGTGGCGGGAGTGGAAGATACGCAGTATTTT
TRBJ2-7 TRBV6-1 . many CASSPPGQKSYEQYF TGTGCCAGCAGCCCCCCAGGGCAAAAGAGCTACGAGCAGTACTTC
TRBJ2-5 TRBV10-3 TRBD1 many CAISRTGDETQYF TGTGCCATCAGCCGGACAGGCGATGAGACCCAGTACTTC
TRBJ1-4 TRBV24-1 . many CATSPGRVWNEKLFF TGTGCCACCAGTCCCGGCAGGGTTTGGAATGAGAAACTGTTTTTT
TRBJ1-2 TRBV5-4 . . CASSLQDGTYGYTF TGTGCCAGCAGCTTGCAGGACGGGACCTATGGCTACACCTTC
TRBJ2-3 TRBV24-1 TRBD2 many CATSDFGGRGTNTQYF TGTGCCACCAGTGATTTTGGCGGGAGGGGCACGAATACGCAGTATTTT
TRBJ2-3 TRBV5-6 . many CASSRDRSGTDTQYF TGTGCCAGCAGCCGGGACCGCTCGGGCACAGATACGCAGTATTTT
TRBJ2-3 TRBV29-1 . many CSVVGKGGAFSDTQYF TGCAGCGTTGTAGGGAAGGGCGGGGCCTTTTCAGATACGCAGTATTTT
TRBJ2-7 TRBV7-9 TRBD1 many CAGQATRTYEQYF TGTGCCGGACAGGCCACGCGGACCTACGAGCAGTACTTC
TRBJ2-5 TRBV10-3 . many CAIRSDIQETQYF TGTGCCATCAGGTCGGACATTCAAGAGACCCAGTACTTC